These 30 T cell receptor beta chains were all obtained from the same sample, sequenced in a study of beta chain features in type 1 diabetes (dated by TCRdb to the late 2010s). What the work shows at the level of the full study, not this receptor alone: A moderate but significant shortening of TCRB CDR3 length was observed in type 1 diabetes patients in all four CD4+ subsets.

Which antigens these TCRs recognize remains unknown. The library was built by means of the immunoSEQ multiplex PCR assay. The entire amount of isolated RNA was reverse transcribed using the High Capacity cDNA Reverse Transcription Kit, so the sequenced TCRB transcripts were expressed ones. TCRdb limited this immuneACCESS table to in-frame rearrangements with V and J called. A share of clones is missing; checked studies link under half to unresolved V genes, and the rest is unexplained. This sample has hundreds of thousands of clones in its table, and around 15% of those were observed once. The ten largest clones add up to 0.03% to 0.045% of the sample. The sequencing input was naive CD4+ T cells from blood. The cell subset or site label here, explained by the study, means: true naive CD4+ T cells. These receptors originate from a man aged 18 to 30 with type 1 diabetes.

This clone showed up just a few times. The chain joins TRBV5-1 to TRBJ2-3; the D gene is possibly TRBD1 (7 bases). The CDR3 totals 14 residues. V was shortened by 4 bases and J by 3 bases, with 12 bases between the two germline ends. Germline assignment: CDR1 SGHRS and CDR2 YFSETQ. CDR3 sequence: CASSVTGRTDTQYF. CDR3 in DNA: TGCGCCAGCAGCGTGACAGGGAGGACAGATACGCAGTATTTT.

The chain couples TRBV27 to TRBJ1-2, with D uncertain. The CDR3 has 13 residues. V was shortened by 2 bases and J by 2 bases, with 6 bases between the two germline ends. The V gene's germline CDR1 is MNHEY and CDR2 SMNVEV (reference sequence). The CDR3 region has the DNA TGTGCCAGCAGTTTACGAGAGAACTATGGCTACACCTTC. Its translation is CASSLRENYGYTF.

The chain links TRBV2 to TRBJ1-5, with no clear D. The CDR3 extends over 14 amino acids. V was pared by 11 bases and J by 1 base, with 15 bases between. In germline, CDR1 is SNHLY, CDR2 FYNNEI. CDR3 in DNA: TGTGCCTCCGGTGAGGGAACGAGCAATCAGCCCCAGCATTTT. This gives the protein CASGEGTSNQPQHF.

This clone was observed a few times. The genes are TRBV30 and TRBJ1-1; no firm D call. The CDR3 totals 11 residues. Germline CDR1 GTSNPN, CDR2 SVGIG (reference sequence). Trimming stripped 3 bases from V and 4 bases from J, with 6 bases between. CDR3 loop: CAWRMSTEAFF. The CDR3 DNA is TGTGCCTGGAGAATGAGCACTGAAGCTTTCTTT.

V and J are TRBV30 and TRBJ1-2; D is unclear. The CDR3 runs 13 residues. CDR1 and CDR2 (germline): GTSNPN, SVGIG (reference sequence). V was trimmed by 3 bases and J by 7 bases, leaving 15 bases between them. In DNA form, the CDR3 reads TGTGCCTGGAGGCTGACATTAAGTCGTGGCTACACCTTC. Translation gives CAWRLTLSRGYTF.

The CDR3 reads CASSLGQTSTDTQYF. Written as DNA, the CDR3 is TGCGCCAGCAGCTTGGGACAAACTAGCACAGATACGCAGTATTTT. The chain couples TRBV5-1 to TRBJ2-3; D is undetermined. V gave up 0 bases and J gave up 0 bases, with 8 bases separating them. CDR1 and CDR2 from the germline V gene are SGHRS and YFSETQ. CDR3 length: 15 residues.

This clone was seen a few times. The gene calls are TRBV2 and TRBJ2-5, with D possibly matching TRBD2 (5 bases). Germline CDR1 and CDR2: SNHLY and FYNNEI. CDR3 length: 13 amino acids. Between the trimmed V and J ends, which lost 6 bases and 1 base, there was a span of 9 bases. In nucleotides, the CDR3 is TGTGCCAGCAGAAGAGGGCCCCAAGAGACCCAGTACTTC. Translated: CASRRGPQETQYF.

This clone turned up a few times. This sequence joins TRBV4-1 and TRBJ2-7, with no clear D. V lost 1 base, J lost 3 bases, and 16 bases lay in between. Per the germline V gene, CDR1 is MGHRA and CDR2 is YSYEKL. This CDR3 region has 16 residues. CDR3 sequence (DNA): TGCGCCAGCAGCCAAGCTGGTTACTCCTCCGGCTACGAGCAGTACTTC. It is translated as CASSQAGYSSGYEQYF.

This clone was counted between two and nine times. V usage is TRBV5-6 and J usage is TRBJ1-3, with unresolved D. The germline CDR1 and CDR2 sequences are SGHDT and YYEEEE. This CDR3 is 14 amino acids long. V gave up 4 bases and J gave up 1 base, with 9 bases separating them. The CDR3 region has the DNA TGTGCCAGCAGCCCCCTCGAATCTGGAAACACCATATATTTT. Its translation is CASSPLESGNTIYF.

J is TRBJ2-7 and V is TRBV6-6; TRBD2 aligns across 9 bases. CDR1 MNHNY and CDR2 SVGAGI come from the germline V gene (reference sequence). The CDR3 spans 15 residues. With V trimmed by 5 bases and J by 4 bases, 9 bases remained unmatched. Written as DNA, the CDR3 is TGTGCCAGCAGTAACAGCGGGAGGAGGACTTACGAGCAGTACTTC. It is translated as CASSNSGRRTYEQYF.

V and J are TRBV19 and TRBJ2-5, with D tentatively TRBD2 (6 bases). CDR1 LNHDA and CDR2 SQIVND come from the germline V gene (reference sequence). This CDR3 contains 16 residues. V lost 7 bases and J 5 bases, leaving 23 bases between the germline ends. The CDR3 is CASTTTFGGPGETQYF. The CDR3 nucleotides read TGTGCCAGTACTACAACCTTCGGAGGGCCTGGGGAGACCCAGTACTTC.

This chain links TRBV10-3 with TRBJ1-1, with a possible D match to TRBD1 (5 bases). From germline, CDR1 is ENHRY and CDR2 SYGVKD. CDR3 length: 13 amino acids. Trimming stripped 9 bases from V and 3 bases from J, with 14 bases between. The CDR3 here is CAIRDSYYTEAFF. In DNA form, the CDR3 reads TGTGCCATTAGAGACAGTTACTACACTGAAGCTTTCTTT.

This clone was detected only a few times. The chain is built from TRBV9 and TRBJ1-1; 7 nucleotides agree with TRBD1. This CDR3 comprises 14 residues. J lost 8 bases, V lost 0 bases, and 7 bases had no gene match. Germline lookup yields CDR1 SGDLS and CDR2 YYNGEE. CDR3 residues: CASSVEDRRNEAFF. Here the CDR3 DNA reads TGTGCCAGCAGCGTAGAGGACAGGCGGAACGAAGCTTTCTTT.

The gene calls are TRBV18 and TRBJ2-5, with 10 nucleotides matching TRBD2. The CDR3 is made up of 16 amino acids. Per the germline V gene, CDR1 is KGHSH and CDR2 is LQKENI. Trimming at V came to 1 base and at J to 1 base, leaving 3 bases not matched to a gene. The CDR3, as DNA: TGTGCCAGCTCACCACGGACTAGCGGCAGCCAAGAGACCCAGTACTTC. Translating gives CASSPRTSGSQETQYF.

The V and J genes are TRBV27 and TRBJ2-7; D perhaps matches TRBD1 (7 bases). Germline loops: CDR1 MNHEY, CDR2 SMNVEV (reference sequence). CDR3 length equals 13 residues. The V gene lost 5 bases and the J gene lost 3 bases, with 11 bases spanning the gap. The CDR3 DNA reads TGTGCCAGCAGTCGACAGGGAGGCTACGAGCAGTACTTC. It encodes CASSRQGGYEQYF.

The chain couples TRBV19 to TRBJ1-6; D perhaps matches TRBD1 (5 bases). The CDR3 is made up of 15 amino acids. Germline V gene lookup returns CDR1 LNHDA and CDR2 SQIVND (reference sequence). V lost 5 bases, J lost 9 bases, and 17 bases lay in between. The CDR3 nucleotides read TGTGCCAGTAGTGGAGGGCTTGGGGCCGGTTCACCCCTCCACTTT. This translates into CASSGGLGAGSPLHF.

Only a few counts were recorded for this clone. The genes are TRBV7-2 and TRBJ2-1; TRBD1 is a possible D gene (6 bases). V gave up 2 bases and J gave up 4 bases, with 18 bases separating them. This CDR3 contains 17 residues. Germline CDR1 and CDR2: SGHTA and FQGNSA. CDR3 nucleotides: TGTGCCAGCAGCTTAATCTGGGACAAGAAGTCTTACAATGAGCAGTTCTTC. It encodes CASSLIWDKKSYNEQFF. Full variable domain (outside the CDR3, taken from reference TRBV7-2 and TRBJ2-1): GAGVSQSPSNKVTEKGKDVELRCDPISGHTALYWYRQSLGQGLEFLIYFQGNSAPDKSGLPSDRFSAERTGGSVSTLTIQRTQQEDSAVYLCASSLIWDKKSYNEQFFGPGTRLTVL.

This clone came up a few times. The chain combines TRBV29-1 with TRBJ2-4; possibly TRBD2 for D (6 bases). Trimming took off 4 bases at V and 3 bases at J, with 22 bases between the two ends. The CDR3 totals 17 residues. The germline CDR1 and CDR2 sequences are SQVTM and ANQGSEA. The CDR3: CSVGGERGREGKNIQYF. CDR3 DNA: TGCAGCGTTGGGGGGGAGCGAGGGCGAGAGGGCAAAAACATTCAGTACTTC.

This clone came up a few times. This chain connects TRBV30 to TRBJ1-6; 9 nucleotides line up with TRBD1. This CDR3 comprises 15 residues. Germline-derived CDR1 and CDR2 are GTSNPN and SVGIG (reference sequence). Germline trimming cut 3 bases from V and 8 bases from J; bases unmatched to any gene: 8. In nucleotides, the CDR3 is TGTGCCTGGAGCCTCGGACAGGGGAGGTATTCACCCCTCCACTTT. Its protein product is CAWSLGQGRYSPLHF.

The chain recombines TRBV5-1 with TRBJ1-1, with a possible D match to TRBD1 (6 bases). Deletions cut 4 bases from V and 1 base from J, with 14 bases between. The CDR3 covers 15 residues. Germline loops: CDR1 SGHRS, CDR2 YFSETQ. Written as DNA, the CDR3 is TGCGCCAGCAGCGGAACAGGGCCTGGGAACACTGAAGCTTTCTTT. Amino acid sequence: CASSGTGPGNTEAFF.

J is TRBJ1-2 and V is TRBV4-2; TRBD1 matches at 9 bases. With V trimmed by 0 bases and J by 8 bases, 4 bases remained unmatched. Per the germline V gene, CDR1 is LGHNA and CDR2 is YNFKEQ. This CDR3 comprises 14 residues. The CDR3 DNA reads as TGTGCCAGCAGCCAAGAACAGGGGGCGGACGGCTACACCTTC. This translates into CASSQEQGADGYTF.

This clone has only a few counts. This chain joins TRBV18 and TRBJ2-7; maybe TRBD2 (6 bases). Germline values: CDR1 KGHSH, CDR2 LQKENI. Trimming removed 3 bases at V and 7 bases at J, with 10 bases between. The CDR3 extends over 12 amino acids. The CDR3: CASSPARGEQYF. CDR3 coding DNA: TGTGCCAGCTCACCGGCCCGGGGGGAGCAGTACTTC.

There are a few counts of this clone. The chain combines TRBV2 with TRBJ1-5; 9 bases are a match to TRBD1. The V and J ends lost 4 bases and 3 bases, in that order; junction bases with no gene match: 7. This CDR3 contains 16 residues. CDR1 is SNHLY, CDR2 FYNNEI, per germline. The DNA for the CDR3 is TGTGCCAGCAGTGCCGGGACAGGGCGTCCCAATCAGCCCCAGCATTTT. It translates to CASSAGTGRPNQPQHF.

The CDR3 region is CASSLGQGRSFSNTGELFF. CDR3 sequence (DNA): TGTGCCAGCAGCCTGGGACAGGGGCGAAGCTTTTCGAACACCGGGGAGCTGTTTTTT. The chain recombines TRBV7-8 with TRBJ2-2, with 10 bases lining up with TRBD1. This CDR3 has 19 residues. Germline lookup yields CDR1 SGHVS and CDR2 FQNEAQ. Trimming at V came to 5 bases and at J to 0 bases, leaving 12 bases not matched to a gene.

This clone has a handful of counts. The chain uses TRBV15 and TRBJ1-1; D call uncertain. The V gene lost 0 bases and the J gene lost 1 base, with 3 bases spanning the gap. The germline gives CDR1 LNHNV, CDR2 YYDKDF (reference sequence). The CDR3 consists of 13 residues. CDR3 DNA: TGTGCCACCAGCAGAGAAGGGAACACTGAAGCTTTCTTT. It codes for CATSREGNTEAFF.

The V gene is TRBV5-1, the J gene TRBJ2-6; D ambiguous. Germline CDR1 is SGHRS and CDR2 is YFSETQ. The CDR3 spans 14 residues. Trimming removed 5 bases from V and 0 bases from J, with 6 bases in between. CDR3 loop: CASRQDSGANVLTF. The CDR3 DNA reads TGCGCCAGCAGGCAAGACTCTGGGGCCAACGTCCTGACTTTC.

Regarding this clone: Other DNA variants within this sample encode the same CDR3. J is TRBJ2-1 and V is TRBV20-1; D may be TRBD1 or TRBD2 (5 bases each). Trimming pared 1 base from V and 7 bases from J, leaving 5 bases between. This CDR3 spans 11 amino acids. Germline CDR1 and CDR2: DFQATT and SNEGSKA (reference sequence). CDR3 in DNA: TGCAGTGCTAGAGGGGGGAATGAGCAGTTCTTC. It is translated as CSARGGNEQFF.

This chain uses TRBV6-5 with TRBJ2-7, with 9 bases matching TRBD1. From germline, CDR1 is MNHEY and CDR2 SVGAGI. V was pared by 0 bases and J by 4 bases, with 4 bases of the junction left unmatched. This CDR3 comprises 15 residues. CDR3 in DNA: TGTGCCAGCAGTTACTCGTCGGGACAGGGTTACGAGCAGTACTTC. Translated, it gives CASSYSSGQGYEQYF.

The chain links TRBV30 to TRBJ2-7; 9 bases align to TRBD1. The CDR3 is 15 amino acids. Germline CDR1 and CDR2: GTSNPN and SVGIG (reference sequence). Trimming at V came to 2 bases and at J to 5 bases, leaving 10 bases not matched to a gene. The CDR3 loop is CAWSSSGTGKDEQYF. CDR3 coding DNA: TGTGCCTGGAGTTCCTCCGGGACAGGGAAGGACGAGCAGTACTTC.

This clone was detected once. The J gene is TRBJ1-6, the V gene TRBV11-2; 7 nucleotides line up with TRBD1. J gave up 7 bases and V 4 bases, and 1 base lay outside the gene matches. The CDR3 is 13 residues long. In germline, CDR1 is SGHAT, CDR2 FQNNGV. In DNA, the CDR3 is TGTGCCAGCAGCTCGGGACAGAATTCACCCCTCCACTTT. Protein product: CASSSGQNSPLHF.